This passage covers 12 T cell receptor beta chains from one sample sequenced in a study of blood T cell repertoires in COVID-19. TCRdb keeps only in-frame clones here, not all; method: immunoSEQ multiplex PCR. This table holds under 300,000 clones, around 90% found once. Specimen: PBMCs or T cells enriched from blood (not recorded which). These receptors came from a woman aged 25 to 39 with acute COVID-19.

This clone was observed a single time. V and J are TRBV6-1 and TRBJ2-7; D is perhaps TRBD2 (5 bases). The CDR3 consists of 14 residues. Deletions cut 2 bases from V and 3 bases from J, with 11 bases between. Germline CDR1 MNHNS, CDR2 SASEGT. Written as DNA, the CDR3 is TGTGCCAGCAGTGAATTTGAAGGACTCTACGAGCAGTACTTC. It encodes CASSEFEGLYEQYF.

The V gene is TRBV9, the J gene TRBJ2-3; D ambiguous. Germline V gene data show CDR1 as SGDLS and CDR2 as YYNGEE. Trimming stripped 0 bases from V and 5 bases from J, with 4 bases between. There are 12 residues in the CDR3. CDR3 sequence (DNA): TGTGCCAGCAGCGTAGCGGGAGATACGCAGTATTTT. Protein: CASSVAGDTQYF.

The chain combines TRBV3-1 (or the pseudogene TRBV3-2) with TRBJ2-3; TRBD2 matches 7 bases. V dropped 3 bases and J dropped 3; count of bases not matched to a gene: 12. The germline CDR1 and CDR2 sequences are LGHDT and YNNKEL (reference sequence). The CDR3 loop spans 17 amino acids. The CDR3 nucleotides are TGTGCCAGCAGCCAGCAACTTGGGGGGGGACCTACAGATACGCAGTATTTT. It codes for CASSQQLGGGPTDTQYF.

V is TRBV2 and J is TRBJ1-2; no clear D. The V gene's germline CDR1 is SNHLY and CDR2 FYNNEI. The V end was cut by 6 bases, the J end by 2 bases, with 16 bases between. The CDR3 contains 15 residues. The CDR3 DNA is TGTGCCAGCAGCCCTTACGGAGGGAAGAACTATGGCTACACCTTC. Its protein product is CASSPYGGKNYGYTF.

The sample holds one count of this clone. This chain links TRBV3-1 (or the pseudogene TRBV3-2) with TRBJ1-3; D perhaps matches TRBD1 (5 bases). The germline V gene has CDR1 LGHDT and CDR2 YNNKEL (reference sequence). Trimming removed 2 bases from V and 1 base from J, with 9 bases in between. The CDR3 loop spans 15 amino acids. CDR3 nucleotide sequence: TGTGCCAGCAGCCAAAGGGGTCTTTCTGGAAACACCATATATTTT. Amino acid sequence: CASSQRGLSGNTIYF.

The V gene is TRBV7-2, the J gene TRBJ1-2, with D uncertain. The CDR3 is made up of 15 amino acids. Germline values: CDR1 SGHTA, CDR2 FQGNSA. Trimming removed 1 base from V and 8 bases from J, with 17 bases in between. The CDR3 nucleotides read TGTGCCAGCAGCTTAGGATCCTGGAGGAATCAGGGCTACACCTTC. It translates to CASSLGSWRNQGYTF.

The chain combines TRBV7-9 with TRBJ1-6; the match to TRBD1 covers 7 bases. J gave up 3 bases and V 5 bases, and 13 bases lay outside the gene matches. The CDR3 extends over 18 amino acids. Germline CDR1 and CDR2: SEHNR and FQNEAQ (reference sequence). The chain's CDR3 is CASSPRQGTTSYNSPLHF. In DNA form, the CDR3 reads TGTGCCAGCAGCCCCCGACAGGGCACGACGAGCTATAATTCACCCCTCCACTTT.

The chain recombines TRBV28 with TRBJ1-4; a weak D match, TRBD1 (6 bases). Looked up from germline, CDR1 is MDHEN and CDR2 is SYDVKM. The CDR3 covers 13 residues. V lost 6 bases, J lost 7 bases, and 12 bases lay in between. CDR3 sequence reads: CASRTGSGEKLFF. CDR3 sequence (DNA): TGTGCCAGCAGAACAGGGTCAGGTGAAAAACTGTTTTTT.

The chain links TRBV11-2 to TRBJ2-5, with D possibly matching TRBD2 (7 bases). The CDR3 length is 17 residues. CDR1 and CDR2 from the germline V gene are SGHAT and FQNNGV. V was cut by 5 bases and J by 5 bases, with 24 bases left in between. Here the CDR3 reads CASSIMVGGSQGETQYF. CDR3 nucleotides: TGTGCCAGCAGCATCATGGTTGGCGGGAGTCAGGGGGAGACCCAGTACTTC.

This chain uses TRBV5-1 with TRBJ1-6; 12 bases fit TRBD1. V was pared by 4 bases and J by 7 bases, with 9 bases of the junction left unmatched. Germline loops: CDR1 SGHRS, CDR2 YFSETQ. The CDR3 spans 17 residues. CDR3 nucleotides: TGCGCCAGCAGCCAGGAGGGACAGGGGGCTCGCAATTCACCCCTCCACTTT. Amino acid sequence: CASSQEGQGARNSPLHF.

CDR3 sequence: CASRPHRGQKEKLFF. As DNA, the CDR3 is TGTGCCAGCAGACCTCACAGGGGGCAGAAAGAAAAACTGTTTTTT. The rearrangement uses TRBV6-5 and TRBJ1-4, with 9 bases identical to TRBD1. This CDR3 has 15 residues. Unmatched junction bases numbered 10, after V lost 6 bases and J lost 8 bases. The germline CDR1 and CDR2 sequences are MNHEY and SVGAGI.

The chain recombines TRBV18 with TRBJ1-6; weak D call: TRBD1 (6 bases). The CDR3 sequence is 17 residues long. The V end was cut by 0 bases, the J end by 9 bases, with 18 bases between. CDR1 and CDR2 (germline): KGHSH, LQKENI. The CDR3 nucleotides read TGTGCCAGCTCACCACCGGAACGGGTAGGGGGTGGTTCACCCCTCCACTTT. Its translation is CASSPPERVGGGSPLHF.